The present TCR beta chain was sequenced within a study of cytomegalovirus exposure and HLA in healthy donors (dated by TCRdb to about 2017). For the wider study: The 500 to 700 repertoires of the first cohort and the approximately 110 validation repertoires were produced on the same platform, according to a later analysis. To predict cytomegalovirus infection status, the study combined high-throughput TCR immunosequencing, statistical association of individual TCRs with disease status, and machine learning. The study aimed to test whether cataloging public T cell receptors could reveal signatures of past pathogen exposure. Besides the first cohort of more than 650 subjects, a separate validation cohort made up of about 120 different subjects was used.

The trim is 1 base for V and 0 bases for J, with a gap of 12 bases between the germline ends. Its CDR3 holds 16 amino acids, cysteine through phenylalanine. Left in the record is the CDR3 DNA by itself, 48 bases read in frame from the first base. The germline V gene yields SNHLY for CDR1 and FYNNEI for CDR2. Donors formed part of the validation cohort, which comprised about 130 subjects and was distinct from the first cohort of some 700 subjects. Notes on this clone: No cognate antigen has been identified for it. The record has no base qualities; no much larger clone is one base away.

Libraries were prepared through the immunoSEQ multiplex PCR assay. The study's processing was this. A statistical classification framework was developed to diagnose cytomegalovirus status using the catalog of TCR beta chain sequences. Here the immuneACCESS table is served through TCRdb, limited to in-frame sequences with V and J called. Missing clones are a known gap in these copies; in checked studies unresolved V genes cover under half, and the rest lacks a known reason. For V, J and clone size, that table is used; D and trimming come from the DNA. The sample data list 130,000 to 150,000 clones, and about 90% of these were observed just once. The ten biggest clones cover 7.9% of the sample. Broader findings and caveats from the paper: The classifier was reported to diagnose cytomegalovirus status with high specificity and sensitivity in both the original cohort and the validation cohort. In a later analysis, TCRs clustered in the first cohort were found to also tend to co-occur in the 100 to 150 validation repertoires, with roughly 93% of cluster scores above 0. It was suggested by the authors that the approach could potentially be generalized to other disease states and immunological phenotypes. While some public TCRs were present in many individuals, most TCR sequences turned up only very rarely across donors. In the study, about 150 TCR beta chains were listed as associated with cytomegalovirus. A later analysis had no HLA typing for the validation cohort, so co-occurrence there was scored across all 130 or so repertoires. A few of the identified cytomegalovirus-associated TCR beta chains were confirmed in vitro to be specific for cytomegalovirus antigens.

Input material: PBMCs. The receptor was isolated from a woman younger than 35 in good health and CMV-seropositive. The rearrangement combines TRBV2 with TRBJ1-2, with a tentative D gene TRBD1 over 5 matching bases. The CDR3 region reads CASSEDLKGSNYGYTF. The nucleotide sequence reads TGTGCCAGCAGTGAAGATTTAAAGGGGTCTAACTATGGCTACACCTTC.